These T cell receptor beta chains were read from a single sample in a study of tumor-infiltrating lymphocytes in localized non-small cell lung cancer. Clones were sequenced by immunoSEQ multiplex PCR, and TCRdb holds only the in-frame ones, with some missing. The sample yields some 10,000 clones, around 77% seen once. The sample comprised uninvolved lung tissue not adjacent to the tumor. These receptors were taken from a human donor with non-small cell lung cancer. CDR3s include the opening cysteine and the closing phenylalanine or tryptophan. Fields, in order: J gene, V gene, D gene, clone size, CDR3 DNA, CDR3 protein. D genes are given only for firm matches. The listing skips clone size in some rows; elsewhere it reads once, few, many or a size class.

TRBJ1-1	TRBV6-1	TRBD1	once	TGTGCCAGCAGGTTGACAGGGGGTTCGGATGCTTTCTTT	CASRLTGGSDAFF
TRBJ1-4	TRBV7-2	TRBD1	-	TGTGCCAGCAGCCTTCGACAGGGCGGTAATGAAAAACTGTTTTTT	CASSLRQGGNEKLFF
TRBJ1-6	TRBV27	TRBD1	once	TGTGCCAGCAGTTCCCGGGACAGGGCTTCACCCCTCCACTTT	CASSSRDRASPLHF
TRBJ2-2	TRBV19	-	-	TGTGCCAGTAGTATAGTTGAAGTCGGGGAGCTGTTTTTT	CASSIVEVGELFF
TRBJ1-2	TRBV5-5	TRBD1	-	TGTGCCAGCAGCTTGGCCGGGACAGGGGTCGTGGGCTACACCTTC	CASSLAGTGVVGYTF
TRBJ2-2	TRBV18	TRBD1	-	TGTGCCAGCTCACCACCAGGGACAGCGAACACCGGGGAGCTGTTTTTT	CASSPPGTANTGELFF
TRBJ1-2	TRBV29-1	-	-	TGCAGCGTCCCGGTAGGGGATCATGGCTACACCTTC	CSVPVGDHGYTF
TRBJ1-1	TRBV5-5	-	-	TGTGCCAGCAGCCGTACAGTCATGAACACTGAAGCTTTCTTT	CASSRTVMNTEAFF
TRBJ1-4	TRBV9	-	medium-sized	TGTGCCAGCAGCGTTGGCCTCACCGGAGGGATGGACGAAAAACTGTTTTTT	CASSVGLTGGMDEKLFF
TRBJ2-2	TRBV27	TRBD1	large	TGTGCCAGCAGTGCAACAGGGGGATCTCCCGGGGAGCTGTTTTTT	CASSATGGSPGELFF
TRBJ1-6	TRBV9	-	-	TGTGCCAGCAGCGTGCACGAGACTAATTCACCCCTCCACTTT	CASSVHETNSPLHF
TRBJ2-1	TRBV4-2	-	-	TGTGCCAGCAGCCAAGAGGTCGGGACCGCCGGCTACAATGAGCAGTTCTTC	CASSQEVGTAGYNEQFF
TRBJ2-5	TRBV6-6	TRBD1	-	TGTGCCAGCAGGGAACAGGGGGCAGAGACCCAGTACTTC	CASREQGAETQYF
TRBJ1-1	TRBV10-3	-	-	TGTGCCATCAGTGAGCCGGGGGGGAACACTGAAGCTTTCTTT	CAISEPGGNTEAFF
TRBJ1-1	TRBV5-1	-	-	TGCGCCAGCAGCTTTTACGCCGGGCGCACTGAAGCTTTCTTT	CASSFYAGRTEAFF
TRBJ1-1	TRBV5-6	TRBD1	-	TGTGCCAGCAGCTTTGACAGGGTTAGCACTGAAGCTTTCTTT	CASSFDRVSTEAFF
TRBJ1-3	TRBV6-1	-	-	TGTGCCAGCAGTGCCATAGGCTGGGAACTTACTGGAAACACCATATATTTT	CASSAIGWELTGNTIYF
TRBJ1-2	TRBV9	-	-	TGTGCCAGCAGCCTTGGACGGGCAAACTATGGCTACACCTTC	CASSLGRANYGYTF
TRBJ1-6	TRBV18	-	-	TGTGCCAGCTCACCACCGGGACAACCCCTCCACTTT	CASSPPGQPLHF
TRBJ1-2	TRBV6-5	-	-	TGTGCCAGCAGTCCGGGACACTATGGCTACACCTTC	CASSPGHYGYTF
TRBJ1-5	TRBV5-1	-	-	TGCGCCAGCAGCTTGTCGGGGGGCGAGGATCAGCCCCAGCATTTT	CASSLSGGEDQPQHF
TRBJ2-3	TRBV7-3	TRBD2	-	TGTGCCAGCAGCTTACAAGCGGGGGACCGGGATACGCAGTATTTT	CASSLQAGDRDTQYF
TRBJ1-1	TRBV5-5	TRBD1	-	TGTGCCAGCAGCTTAACCGGGACAGGCTACTGGGGGGCTTTCTTT	CASSLTGTGYWGAFF
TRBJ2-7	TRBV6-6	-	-	TGTGCCAGCCTCTCGGCCGGGCCCTCGGGGGAGCAGTACTTC	CASLSAGPSGEQYF
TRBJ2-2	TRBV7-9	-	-	TGTGCCAGCAGCTTGGACATTACCACCGGGGAGCTGTTTTTT	CASSLDITTGELFF
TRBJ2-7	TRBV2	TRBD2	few	TGTGCCAGCAGTGAAGCGTCAGCGGGGGGGTCCCACGAGCAGTACTTC	CASSEASAGGSHEQYF
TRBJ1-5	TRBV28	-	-	TGTGCCAGCACCCCCCAGACCTTCAATCAGCCCCAGCATTTT	CASTPQTFNQPQHF
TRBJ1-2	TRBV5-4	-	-	TGTGCCAGCAGCTGGGTGGGCAGTCTCCATGGCTACACCTTC	CASSWVGSLHGYTF
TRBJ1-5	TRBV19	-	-	TGTGCCAGTACTTACTCGCCAGGGAGCAATCAGCCCCAGCATTTT	CASTYSPGSNQPQHF
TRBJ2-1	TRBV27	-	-	TGTGCCAGCAGTATCAGGGTGAGCTCCTACAATGAGCAGTTCTTC	CASSIRVSSYNEQFF
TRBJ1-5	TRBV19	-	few	TGTGCCAGTAGTTTACATGCTTCGTCATCTAATCAGCCCCAGCATTTT	CASSLHASSSNQPQHF
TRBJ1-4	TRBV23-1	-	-	TGCGCCAGCCGCCCGGGTCATAGGGAAAAACTGTTTTTT	CASRPGHREKLFF
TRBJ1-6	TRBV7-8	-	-	TGTGCCAGCAGCTTTGACGCCCCTAATTCACCCCTCCACTTT	CASSFDAPNSPLHF
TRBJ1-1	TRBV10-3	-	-	TGTGCCATCAGTTCGGGCACTGAAGCTTTCTTT	CAISSGTEAFF
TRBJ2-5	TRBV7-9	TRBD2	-	TGTGCCAGCAGCCCCGGGGGGGAAGAGACCCAGTACTTC	CASSPGGEETQYF
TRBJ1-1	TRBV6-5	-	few	TGTGCCAGCAGTTCTGAACAGCAGAACACTGAAGCTTTCTTT	CASSSEQQNTEAFF
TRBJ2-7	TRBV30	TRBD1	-	TGTGCCTGGAGCGGACAGGGTTCCGGCGAGCAGTACTTC	CAWSGQGSGEQYF
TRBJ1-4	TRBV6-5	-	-	TGTGCCAGCAGTTACTCTCCGGGGGCGCGTGAAAAACTGTTTTTT	CASSYSPGAREKLFF
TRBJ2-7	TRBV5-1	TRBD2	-	TGCGCCAGCAGCTCGGACGGGGGGGCGGAGCAGTACTTC	CASSSDGGAEQYF
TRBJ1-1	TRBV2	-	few	TGTGCCAGCACTGGAGGCAGCAGGAACACTGAAGCTTTCTTT	CASTGGSRNTEAFF
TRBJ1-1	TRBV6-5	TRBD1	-	TGTGCCAGCAGCCTACAGGGGGTAACTGAAGCTTTCTTT	CASSLQGVTEAFF
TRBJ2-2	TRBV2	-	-	TGTGCCAGCAGTTACACACACACCGGGGAGCTGTTTTTT	CASSYTHTGELFF
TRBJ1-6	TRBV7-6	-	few	TGTGCCAGCAGCTCCCGGGACTTGGATTCACCCCTCCACTTT	CASSSRDLDSPLHF
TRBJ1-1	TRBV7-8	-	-	TGTGCCAGCAGCTTAAGGGGAAAAACTGAAGCTTTCTTT	CASSLRGKTEAFF
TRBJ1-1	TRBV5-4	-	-	TGTGCCAGCAGCCCAGACACTAACACTGAAGCTTTCTTT	CASSPDTNTEAFF
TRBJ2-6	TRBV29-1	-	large	TGCAGCGTAATACAGGGCAGGAGCTCTGGGGCCAACGTCCTGACTTTC	CSVIQGRSSGANVLTF
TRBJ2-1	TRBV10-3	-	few	TGTGCCAGCAGGGGAACAGGGAATGAGCAGTTCTTC	CASRGTGNEQFF
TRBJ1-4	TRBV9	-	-	TGTGCCAGCAGCTCCGACAGTTCGACTAATGAAAAACTGTTTTTT	CASSSDSSTNEKLFF
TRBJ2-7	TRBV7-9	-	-	TGTGCCAGCAGGACCTTTTACGACCACGAGCAGTACTTC	CASRTFYDHEQYF
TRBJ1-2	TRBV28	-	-	TGTGCCAGCAGTTTTTTAAACAGTGGAATCTATGGCTACACCTTC	CASSFLNSGIYGYTF
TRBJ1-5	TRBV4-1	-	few	TGCGCCAGCAGCCAAGATTTTGGGGCGGTAACGGACAAAAATCAGCCCCAGCATTTT	CASSQDFGAVTDKNQPQHF
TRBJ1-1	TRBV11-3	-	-	TGTGCCAGCAGCTTAGATTCCCAGAAGAACACTGAAGCTTTCTTT	CASSLDSQKNTEAFF
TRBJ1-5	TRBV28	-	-	TGTGCCAGCAGTCCCGGAGGCAGTTATCAGCCCCAGCATTTT	CASSPGGSYQPQHF
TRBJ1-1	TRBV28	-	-	TGTGCCAGCAGGGACAACACTGAAGCTTTCTTT	CASRDNTEAFF